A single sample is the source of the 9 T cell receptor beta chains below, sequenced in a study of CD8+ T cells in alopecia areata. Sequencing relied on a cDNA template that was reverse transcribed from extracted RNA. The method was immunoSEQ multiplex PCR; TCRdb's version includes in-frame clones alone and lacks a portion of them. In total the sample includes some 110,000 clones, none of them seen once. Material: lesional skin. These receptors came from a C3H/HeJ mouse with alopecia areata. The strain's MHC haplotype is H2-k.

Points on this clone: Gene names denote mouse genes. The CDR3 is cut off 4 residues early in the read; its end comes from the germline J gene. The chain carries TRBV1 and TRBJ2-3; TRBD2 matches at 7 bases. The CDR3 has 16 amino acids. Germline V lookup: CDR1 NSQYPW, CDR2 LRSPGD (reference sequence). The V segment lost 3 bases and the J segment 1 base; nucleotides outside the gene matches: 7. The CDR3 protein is CTCSAGLGERAETLYF. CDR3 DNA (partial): TGCACCTGCAGTGCTGGGCTGGGGGAGCGTGCAGAA.

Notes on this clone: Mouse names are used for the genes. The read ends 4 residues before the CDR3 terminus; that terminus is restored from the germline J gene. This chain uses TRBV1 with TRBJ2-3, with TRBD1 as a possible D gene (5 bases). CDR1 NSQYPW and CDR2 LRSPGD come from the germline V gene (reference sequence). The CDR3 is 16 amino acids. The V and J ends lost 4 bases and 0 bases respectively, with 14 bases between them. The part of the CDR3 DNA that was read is TGCACCTGCAGTGGAGGACATCCTTCTAGTGCAGAA. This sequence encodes CTCSGGHPSSAE. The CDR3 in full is CTCSGGHPSSAETLYF.

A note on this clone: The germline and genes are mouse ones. CDR3 DNA, as far as it was read: TGTGCCAGCAGTGAGGACAGGGAGGGTGCAGAA. It codes for CASSEDREGAE. The entire CDR3 is CASSEDREGAETLYF. The chain recombines TRBV13-3 with TRBJ2-3; 8 bases fit TRBD1. The read is 4 residues too short to cover the CDR3 end, so that end is filled in from the germline J gene. Germline-derived CDR1 and CDR2 are NNHDY and SYVADS. V shed 2 bases and J 1 base; nucleotides not matched to a gene: 3. CDR3 size: 15 residues.

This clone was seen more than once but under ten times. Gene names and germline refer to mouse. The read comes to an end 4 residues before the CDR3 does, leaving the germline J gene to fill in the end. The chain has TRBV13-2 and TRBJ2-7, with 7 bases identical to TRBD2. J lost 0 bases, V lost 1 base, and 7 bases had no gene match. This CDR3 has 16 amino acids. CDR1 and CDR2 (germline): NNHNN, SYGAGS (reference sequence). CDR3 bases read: TGTGCCAGCGGTGATCCTCTACTGGGGTACTCCTAT. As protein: CASGDPLLGYSY. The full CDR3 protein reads CASGDPLLGYSYEQYF.

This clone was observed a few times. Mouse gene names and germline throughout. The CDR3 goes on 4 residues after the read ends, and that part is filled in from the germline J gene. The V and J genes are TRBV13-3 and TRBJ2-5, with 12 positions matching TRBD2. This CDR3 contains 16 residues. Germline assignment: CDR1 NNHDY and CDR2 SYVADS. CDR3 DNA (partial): TGTGCCAGCAGTGAGGGACTGGGGGGCGTGGGAGAC. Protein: CASSEGLGGVGD. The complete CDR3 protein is CASSEGLGGVGDTQYF.

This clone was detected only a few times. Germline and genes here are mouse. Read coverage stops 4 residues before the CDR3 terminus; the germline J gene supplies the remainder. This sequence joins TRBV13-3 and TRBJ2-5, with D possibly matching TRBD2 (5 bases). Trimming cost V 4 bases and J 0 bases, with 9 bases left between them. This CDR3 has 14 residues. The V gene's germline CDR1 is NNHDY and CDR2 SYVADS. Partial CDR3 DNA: TGTGCCAGCAGTAGACTGTCTAACCAAGAC. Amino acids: CASSRLSNQD. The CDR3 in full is CASSRLSNQDTQYF.

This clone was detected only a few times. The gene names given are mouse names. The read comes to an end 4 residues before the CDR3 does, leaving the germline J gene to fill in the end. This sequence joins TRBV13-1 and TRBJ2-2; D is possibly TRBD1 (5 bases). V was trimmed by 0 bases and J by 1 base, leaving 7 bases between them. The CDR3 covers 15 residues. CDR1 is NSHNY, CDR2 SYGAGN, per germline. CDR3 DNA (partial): TGTGCCAGCAGTGATGCCGGACAAAACACCGGG. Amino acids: CASSDAGQNTG. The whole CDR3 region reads CASSDAGQNTGQLYF.

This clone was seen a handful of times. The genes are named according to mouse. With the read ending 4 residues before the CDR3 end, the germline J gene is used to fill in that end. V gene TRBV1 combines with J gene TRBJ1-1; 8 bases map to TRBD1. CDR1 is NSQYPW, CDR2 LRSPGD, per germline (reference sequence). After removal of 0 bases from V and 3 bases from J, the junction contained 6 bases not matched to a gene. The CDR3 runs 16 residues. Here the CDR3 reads CTCSADRARGHTEVFF. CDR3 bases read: TGCACCTGCAGTGCAGATCGGGCCAGGGGGCACACA.

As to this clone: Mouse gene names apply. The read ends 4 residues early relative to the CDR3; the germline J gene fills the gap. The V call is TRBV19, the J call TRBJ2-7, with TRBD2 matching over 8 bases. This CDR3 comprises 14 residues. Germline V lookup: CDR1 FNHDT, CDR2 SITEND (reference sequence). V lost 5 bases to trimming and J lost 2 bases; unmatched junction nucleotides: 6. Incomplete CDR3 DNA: TGTGCCAGCAGATTTAAACTGGGGGCCTAT. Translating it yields CASRFKLGAY. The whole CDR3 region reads CASRFKLGAYEQYF.